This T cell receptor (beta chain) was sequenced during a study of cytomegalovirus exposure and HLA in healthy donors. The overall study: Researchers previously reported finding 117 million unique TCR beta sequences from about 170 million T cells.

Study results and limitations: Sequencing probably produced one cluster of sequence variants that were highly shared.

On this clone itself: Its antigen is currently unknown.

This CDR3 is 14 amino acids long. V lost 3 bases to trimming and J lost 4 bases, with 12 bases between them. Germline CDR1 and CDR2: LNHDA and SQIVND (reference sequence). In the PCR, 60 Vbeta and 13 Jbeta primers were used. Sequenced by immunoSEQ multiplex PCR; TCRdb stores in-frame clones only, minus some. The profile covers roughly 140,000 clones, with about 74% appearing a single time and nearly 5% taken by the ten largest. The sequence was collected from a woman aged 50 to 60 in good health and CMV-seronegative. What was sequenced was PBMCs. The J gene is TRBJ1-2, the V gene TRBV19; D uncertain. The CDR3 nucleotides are TGTGCCAGTAGTATTGGGTTGGAGGTCTATGGCTACACCTTC. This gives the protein CASSIGLEVYGYTF. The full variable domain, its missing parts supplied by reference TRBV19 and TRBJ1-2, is DGGITQSPKYLFRKEGQNVTLSCEQNLNHDAMYWYRQDPGQGLRLIYYSQIVNDFQKGDIAEGYSVSREKKESFPLTVTSAQKNPTAFYLCASSIGLEVYGYTFGSGTRLTVV.